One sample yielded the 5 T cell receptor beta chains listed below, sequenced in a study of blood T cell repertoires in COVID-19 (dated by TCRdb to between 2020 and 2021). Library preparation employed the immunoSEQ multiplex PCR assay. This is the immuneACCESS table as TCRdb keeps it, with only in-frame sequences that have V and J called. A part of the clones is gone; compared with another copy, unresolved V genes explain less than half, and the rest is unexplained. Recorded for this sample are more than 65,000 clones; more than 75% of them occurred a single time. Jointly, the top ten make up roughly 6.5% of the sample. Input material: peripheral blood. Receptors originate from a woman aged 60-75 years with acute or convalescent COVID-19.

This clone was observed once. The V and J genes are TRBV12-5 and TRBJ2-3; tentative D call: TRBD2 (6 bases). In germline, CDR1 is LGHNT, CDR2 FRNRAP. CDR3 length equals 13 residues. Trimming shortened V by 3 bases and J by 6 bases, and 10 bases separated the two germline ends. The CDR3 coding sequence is TGTGCTAGTGGTTTCGGGGGTATCGATACGCAGTATTTT. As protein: CASGFGGIDTQYF.

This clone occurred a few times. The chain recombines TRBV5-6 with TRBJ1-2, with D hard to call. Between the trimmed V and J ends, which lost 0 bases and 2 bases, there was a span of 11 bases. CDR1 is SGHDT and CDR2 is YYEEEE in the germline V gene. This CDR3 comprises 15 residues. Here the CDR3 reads CASSLGFTVNYGYTF. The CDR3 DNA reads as TGTGCCAGCAGCTTGGGGTTCACGGTAAACTATGGCTACACCTTC.

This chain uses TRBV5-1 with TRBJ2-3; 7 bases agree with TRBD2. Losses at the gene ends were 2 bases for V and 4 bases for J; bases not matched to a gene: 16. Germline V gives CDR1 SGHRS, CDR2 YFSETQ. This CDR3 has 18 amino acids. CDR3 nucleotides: TGCGCCAGCAGCTTACCGGGACTACGGAAAACTAGCGCAGATACGCAGTATTTT. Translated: CASSLPGLRKTSADTQYF.

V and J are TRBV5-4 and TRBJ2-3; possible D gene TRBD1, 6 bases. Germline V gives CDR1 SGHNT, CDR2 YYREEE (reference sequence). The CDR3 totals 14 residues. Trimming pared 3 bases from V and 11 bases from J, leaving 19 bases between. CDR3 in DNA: TGTGCCAGCAGCTCTCAGGACAGCAGCAATATGCAGTATTTT. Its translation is CASSSQDSSNMQYF. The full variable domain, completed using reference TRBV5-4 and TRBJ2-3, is ETGVTQSPTHLIKTRGQQVTLRCSSQSGHNTVSWYQQALGQGPQFIFQYYREEENGRGNFPPRFSGLQFPNYSSELNVNALELDDSALYLCASSSQDSSNMQYFGPGTRLTVL.

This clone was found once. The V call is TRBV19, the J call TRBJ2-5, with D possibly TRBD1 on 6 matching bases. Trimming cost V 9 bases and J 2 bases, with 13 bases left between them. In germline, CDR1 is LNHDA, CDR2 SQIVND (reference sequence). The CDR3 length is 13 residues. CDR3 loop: CASLGQTQETQYF. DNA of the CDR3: TGTGCCAGCCTAGGACAGACTCAAGAGACCCAGTACTTC. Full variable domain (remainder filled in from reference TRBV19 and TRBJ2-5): DGGITQSPKYLFRKEGQNVTLSCEQNLNHDAMYWYRQDPGQGLRLIYYSQIVNDFQKGDIAEGYSVSREKKESFPLTVTSAQKNPTAFYLCASLGQTQETQYFGPGTRLLVL.